This T cell receptor beta chain was captured by sequencing in a study of shared clonotypes between healthy human individuals. CDR3 length equals 22 residues. The V and J ends lost 5 bases and 7 bases respectively, with 39 bases between them. Per germline, CDR1 WSHSY and CDR2 SAAADI. A word on this clone: Its antigen is still unknown.

This table comes from immunoSEQ multiplex PCR, and its TCRdb copy is limited to in-frame clones, with some not included. The sample lists more than 1,200,000 clones, around 98.5% occurring once. Study-wide findings and caveats: Clonotype sharing among donors was thought likely to change with sequencing depth.

The receptor was isolated from a man aged 30 to 45 in good health. The source material was naive CD4+ T cells sorted from blood. The subset: CD45RA+ positively selected. The chain links TRBV10-2 to TRBJ2-1; tentative D call: TRBD2 (10 bases). The DNA for the CDR3 is TGCGCCAGCAGTCAAACTGCCCCCGGGACAGGGCTTAGCGGGAGGATGCGGAATGAGCAGTTCTTC. Its translation: CASSQTAPGTGLSGRMRNEQFF.